This T cell receptor beta chain was identified in a study of T cells expressing NK-cell markers. The wider study: Just one sequenced donor of eight was HCMV-seronegative, while seven were seropositive.

Study-wide findings and caveats: For a few donors, these clonotypes were likewise the leading ones in the CD3+CD56-NKG2C+ fraction. Expanded NKG2C+ T cell clones were not confirmed as HCMV-specific.

Template switching by 5'RACE with UMIs generated the TCR beta cDNA. Following a re-call of the 5' RACE reads, TCRdb has one entry per CDR3 protein and lacks DNA. The specimen's table records some 600,000 distinct CDR3 sequences. Notes on this clonotype: The antigen remains undetermined.

CDR1 DFQATT and CDR2 SNEGSKA come from the germline V gene (reference sequence). The CDR3 extends over 12 amino acids. The TCR sequence derives from a man between 18 and 35 years old in good health. The chain uses TRBV20-1 and TRBJ2-1. Source material: blood T cells: a sorted CD56 or NKG2C T cell subset, CD4+ or CD8+ T cells, or bulk PBMC T cells (not recorded which). The CDR3 spells CSAWTRHNEQFF.